Each of the 21 T cell receptor beta chains below was sequenced from the same sample in a study of T-cell reconstitution after alpha-beta-depleted transplantation in children. The library targeted TCRbeta and was prepared with unique molecular identifiers. Each CDR3 protein gets one entry after TCRdb re-called the PCR reads with MiXCR. Of fewer than 700,000 distinct CDR3 sequences in the sample, around 13% were seen once. The material sequenced was PBMCs, mostly from graft donor cells, taken 360 days after TCRalphabeta/CD19-depleted stem cell transplant. All receptors come from a male patient younger than 18 who had a stem cell transplant for acute myeloid leukemia, so the T cells may come from the graft donor.

This chain uses TRBV6-5 with TRBJ2-1, with 7 bases fitting TRBD1. Germline CDR1 and CDR2: MNHEY and SVGAGI. The V gene end was trimmed by 4 bases and the J gene end by 8 bases; junction bases not matched to a gene: 11. The CDR3 length is 15 residues. CDR3 amino acids: CASSWAGTGVYEQFF. The CDR3 DNA reads as TGTGCCAGCAGTTGGGCCGGAACAGGGGTGTATGAGCAGTTCTTC.

This clonotype has a count of ten or more. The chain uses TRBV20-1 and TRBJ2-2; 9 bases align to TRBD2. The V and J ends lost 1 base and 7 bases, in that order; junction bases with no gene match: 10. This CDR3 is built from 16 residues. The germline V gene encodes CDR1 DFQATT and CDR2 SNEGSKA (reference sequence). The CDR3 region has the DNA TGCAGTGCTAGAGTGGTCCCTAGCGGGATAGGCGGGGAGCTGTTTTTT. It specifies CSARVVPSGIGGELFF.

The genes are TRBV20-1 and TRBJ2-5; possible D gene TRBD2, 5 bases. The CDR3 spans 18 residues. V was clipped by 6 bases and J by 2 bases, with 28 bases between them. CDR1 is DFQATT, CDR2 SNEGSKA, per germline (reference sequence). DNA of the CDR3: TGCAGTGCCCGTGGCGGGTTAGTGCCCAATACCCTACAAGAGACCCAGTACTTC. It is translated as CSARGGLVPNTLQETQYF.

The CDR3 is CASSRTGEGTGANVLTF. CDR3 coding DNA: TGCGCCAGCAGCCGAACCGGGGAGGGGACTGGGGCCAACGTCCTGACTTTC. This rearrangement joins TRBV4-3 to TRBJ2-6; 7 bases fit TRBD2. The V gene end was trimmed by 4 bases and the J gene end by 2 bases; junction bases not matched to a gene: 8. Germline CDR1 LGHNA, CDR2 YSLEER. The CDR3 is made up of 17 amino acids.

The V and J genes are TRBV27 and TRBJ2-2; the D gene is possibly TRBD2 (5 bases). V was trimmed by 5 bases and J by 1 base, leaving 17 bases between them. CDR1 is MNHEY, CDR2 SMNVEV, per germline (reference sequence). The CDR3 is made up of 17 amino acids. CDR3 sequence: CASSTRPWSGNTGELFF. CDR3 nucleotides: TGTGCCAGCAGTACCCGCCCGTGGAGCGGGAACACCGGGGAGCTGTTTTTT.

This clonotype was recorded many times. The chain joins TRBV10-3 to TRBJ2-5; TRBD1 matches at 8 bases. The CDR3 runs 16 residues. CDR1 and CDR2 from the germline V gene are ENHRY and SYGVKD. Trimming cost V 5 bases and J 4 bases; bases outside gene matches: 12. The CDR3 DNA reads as TGTGCCATCAGTCAAACTGCCGGGACAGGAGGAGAGACCCAGTACTTC. This sequence encodes CAISQTAGTGGETQYF.

J is TRBJ2-2 and V is TRBV6-5, with TRBD1 identical over 7 bases. Germline CDR1 and CDR2: MNHEY and SVGAGI. The V and J ends lost 0 bases and 8 bases, in that order; junction bases with no gene match: 6. The CDR3 is 15 residues long. The CDR3 DNA is TGTGCCAGCAGTTACTCGCGGACAGGACGGGGGGAGCTGTTTTTT. Translation: CASSYSRTGRGELFF.

This clonotype appeared a few times. The DNA is omitted, as the CDR3 cannot be located on it reliably, and the CDR3 follows TCRdb's listing. The rearrangement links TRBV5-1 to TRBJ1-6; no DNA check was done on the table's D call, TRBD1. The germline gives CDR1 SGHRS, CDR2 YFSETQ. The CDR3 is made up of 14 amino acids, end residues included. The CDR3 is CASSSSGDNSPLHF.

At least ten counts were recorded for this clonotype. The chain combines TRBV6-5 with TRBJ1-1; D gene ambiguous. The CDR3 length is 14 residues. Germline CDR1 is MNHEY and CDR2 is SVGAGI. The V gene lost 0 bases and the J gene lost 3 bases, with 8 bases spanning the gap. Here the CDR3 reads CASSYSSTDTEAFF. The CDR3 region has the DNA TGTGCCAGCAGTTACTCGAGTACGGACACTGAAGCTTTCTTT.

This chain connects TRBV12-3 or TRBV12-4 to TRBJ2-1; no definite D call. Trimming shortened V by 5 bases and J by 0 bases, and 17 bases separated the two germline ends. This CDR3 has 17 residues. CDR3 protein: CASSPIGLRISYNEQFF. CDR3 sequence (DNA): TGTGCCAGCAGTCCCATAGGTCTCCGAATCTCCTACAATGAGCAGTTCTTC.

This clonotype was seen ten or more times. This chain connects TRBV7-2 to TRBJ2-2, with 10 nucleotides matching TRBD2. CDR1 SGHTA and CDR2 FQGNSA come from the germline V gene. The CDR3 is 15 amino acids. V dropped 3 bases and J dropped 4; count of bases not matched to a gene: 2. The CDR3 nucleotides are TGTGCCAGCAGCTTTAGGACTAGCGGCACCGGGGAGCTGTTTTTT. This sequence encodes CASSFRTSGTGELFF.

In its sample, this clonotype was seen a few times. The chain is built from TRBV7-8 and TRBJ2-3; 10 nucleotides align to TRBD2. J was trimmed by 1 base and V by 2 bases; bases with no gene match: 3. CDR3 length: 16 amino acids. Germline CDR1 and CDR2: SGHVS and FQNEAQ. CDR3 in DNA: TGTGCCAGCAGCTTACCTAGCGGGAGAGGCACAGATACGCAGTATTTT. This codes for CASSLPSGRGTDTQYF.

In its sample, this clonotype was seen a few times. In nucleotides, the CDR3 is TGTGCCAGCAGTAAGAGGGCCAACGTCCTGACTTTC. This translates into CASSKRANVLTF. V gene TRBV28 combines with J gene TRBJ2-6, with no clear D. The ends were cut back, 5 bases at V and 5 bases at J, with 4 bases in the middle. Germline V gene sequence: CDR1 MDHEN, CDR2 SYDVKM. This CDR3 comprises 12 residues.

The V gene is TRBV7-2, the J gene TRBJ1-1; no reliable D call. With 4 bases removed from V and 2 bases from J, the gap between germline ends came to 8 bases. Germline V lookup: CDR1 SGHTA, CDR2 FQGNSA. The CDR3 has 13 residues. CDR3 amino acids: CASSSDFNTEAFF. For the CDR3, the DNA is TGTGCCAGCAGCTCAGACTTTAACACTGAAGCTTTCTTT.

This sequence joins TRBV6-5 and TRBJ2-3; TRBD2 aligns across 9 bases. The CDR3 totals 18 residues. With V trimmed by 2 bases and J by 4 bases, 13 bases remained unmatched. Looked up from germline, CDR1 is MNHEY and CDR2 is SVGAGI. CDR3 nucleotide sequence: TGTGCCAGCAGTTACGGCCTAGCGGGATTTGACACCCCAGATACGCAGTATTTT. Protein sequence: CASSYGLAGFDTPDTQYF.

This clonotype came up many times. The V call is TRBV4-3, the J call TRBJ2-2; 9 positions match TRBD2. Germline assignment: CDR1 LGHNA and CDR2 YSLEER. CDR3 size: 16 residues. With 4 bases clipped from V and 6 bases from J, the junction kept 9 bases outside the gene matches. The CDR3 protein is CASSPESTSGAGELFF. CDR3 coding DNA: TGCGCCAGCAGCCCAGAATCGACTAGCGGAGCCGGGGAGCTGTTTTTT.

This clonotype occurred a few times. The V call is TRBV29-1, the J call TRBJ1-1; 7 bases are shared with TRBD1. J lost 0 bases, V lost 7 bases, and 5 bases had no gene match. Germline loops: CDR1 SQVTM, CDR2 ANQGSEA. The CDR3 has 13 residues. CDR3 nucleotides: TGCAGCGCAGGGGGGGGGATGAACACTGAAGCTTTCTTT. Translated, it gives CSAGGGMNTEAFF.

This clonotype was seen a handful of times. This chain uses TRBV4-3 with TRBJ2-7; possible D gene TRBD2, 6 bases. Trimming cost V 4 bases and J 0 bases, with 13 bases left between them. CDR3 length: 15 residues. The germline V gene encodes CDR1 LGHNA and CDR2 YSLEER. CDR3 loop: CASSRERGFSYEQYF. The CDR3 DNA reads as TGCGCCAGCAGCCGCGAACGGGGGTTCTCCTACGAGCAGTACTTC.

This clonotype was counted ten times or more. The rearrangement links TRBV28 to TRBJ2-2, with 8 bases aligning to TRBD2. Per the germline V gene, CDR1 is MDHEN and CDR2 is SYDVKM. The CDR3 loop spans 15 amino acids. With 4 bases clipped from V and 5 bases from J, the junction kept 6 bases outside the gene matches. The CDR3: CASSSPGGTTGELFF. CDR3 sequence (DNA): TGTGCCAGCAGTTCTCCGGGAGGGACTACCGGGGAGCTGTTTTTT.

Turning to this clonotype: This may arise from a read error, as a much more abundant clone is one base away. The V call is TRBV6-5, the J call TRBJ2-5; tentative D call: TRBD1 (6 bases). The CDR3 loop spans 18 amino acids. In germline, CDR1 is MNHEY, CDR2 SVGAGI. The CDR3 DNA follows: TGTGCCAGCAGTTACTTGAACCTGGCGAACAGGGCTTCGGAGACCCGGTACTTC. It encodes CASSYLNLANRASETRYF.

The chain recombines TRBV20-1 with TRBJ2-5; no firm D call. This CDR3 is 15 amino acids long. Looked up from germline, CDR1 is DFQATT and CDR2 is SNEGSKA (reference sequence). With 3 bases removed from V and 1 base from J, the gap between germline ends came to 15 bases. CDR3 nucleotide sequence: TGCAGTGCTAGCTTAGGCGGTGGGGTCCAAGAGACCCAGTACTTC. Translated: CSASLGGGVQETQYF.